Below, one TCR beta chain is given with its context. This sample was taken from a study of blood T cell repertoires in COVID-19. About the research overall: PBMCs, B-cell-depleted T cells, or T cells were the source of the cDNA or gDNA that made up the material.

The CDR3 has 15 residues. Germline values: CDR1 MNHEY, CDR2 SMNVEV (reference sequence). After removal of 3 bases from V and 3 bases from J, the junction contained 5 bases not matched to a gene. The repertoire was sequenced with immunoSEQ multiplex PCR; TCRdb's copy has only in-frame clones and lacks some. The sample lists roughly 71,000 clones; 75% to 85% were seen once. This chain uses TRBV27 with TRBJ2-3; TRBD2 agrees at 8 bases. The sample comprised peripheral blood. The clonotype was recovered from a man in his sixties or seventies who had recovered from COVID-19. CDR3 in DNA: TGTGCCAGCAGTTTGCGGGAGGACGGGACAGATACGCAGTATTTT. Amino acid sequence: CASSLREDGTDTQYF.